Sequencing of this T cell receptor (beta chain) was carried out in a study of T cells expressing NK-cell markers. The study's findings and limits: Several of the donors carried dominant NKG2C+ clonotypes that took up 1.0-7.0% of their CD8+ T cells.

TCRdb reanalyzed the 5' RACE reads and collapses them to one entry per CDR3 protein, without DNA. The ten most abundant clones cover about 3.6% of a sample with a few hundred thousand distinct CDR3 sequences. The length of the CDR3 is 14 residues. CDR1 and CDR2 from the germline V gene are SEHNR and FQNEAQ (reference sequence). To note about this clonotype: Its target is not known.

The J gene is TRBJ1-1, the V gene TRBV7-9. Sequencing was carried out using blood T cells: a sorted CD56 or NKG2C T cell subset, CD4+ or CD8+ T cells, or bulk PBMC T cells (not recorded which). This TCR was sampled from a man younger than 35 in good health. The CDR3 is CASSYIEMNTEAFF.